This T cell receptor beta chain was identified during a study of blood T cell repertoires in COVID-19. Overall study context: The samples span acute and convalescent COVID-19 from the United States, Italy and Spain. T cells, B-cell-depleted T cells, or PBMCs supplied cDNA or gDNA.

The CDR3 extends over 15 amino acids. Germline CDR1 reads SGHRS; CDR2 reads YFSETQ. Trimming stripped 3 bases from V and 1 base from J, with 12 bases between. Source study methods: Nucleated cell counts were estimated from reference gene primer amplification. Profiled with immunoSEQ multiplex PCR; TCRdb holds only in-frame clones, not every one. D and trimming come from the DNA, and the V and J calls and clone size come from that table. The sample lists about 130,000 clones, around 81% occurring once. This chain connects TRBV5-1 to TRBJ2-3; D gene uncertain. The sequenced sample was peripheral blood. The clonotype was recovered from a human donor in a cohort sampled during active COVID-19. CDR3 residues: CASSSNVGRTDTQYF. The CDR3 DNA reads TGCGCCAGCAGCTCCAATGTGGGCCGCACAGATACGCAGTATTTT. Complete variable domain (other parts from reference TRBV5-1 and TRBJ2-3): KAGVTQTPRYLIKTRGQQVTLSCSPISGHRSVSWYQQTPGQGLQFLFEYFSETQRNKGNFPGRFSGRQFSNSRSEMNVSTLELGDSALYLCASSSNVGRTDTQYFGPGTRLTVL.